The clone carrying this T cell receptor (beta chain) is a singleton in its sample. Its antigen is still unknown. Clones were sequenced by immunoSEQ multiplex PCR, and TCRdb holds only the in-frame ones, with some missing. The table has about 110,000 clones, roughly 90% seen once. The data were obtained in a study of T cell responses to AZD1222 COVID-19 vaccine. Study outcomes and limitations: The peak T cell response came first, and repertoires were sampled only after it.

This CDR3 has 17 amino acids. With 4 bases clipped from V and 8 bases from J, the junction kept 17 bases outside the gene matches. Per the germline V gene, CDR1 is ENHRY and CDR2 is SYGVKD. The receptor's source is an adult in good health. This specimen consisted of peripheral blood, obtained on day 0 of MenACWY control vaccination. The chain combines TRBV10-3 with TRBJ2-3, with 8 bases matching TRBD2. The CDR3 protein is CAISGTTMSGSSITQYF. The CDR3 DNA reads as TGTGCCATCAGTGGGACCACCATGAGCGGGAGTTCGATTACGCAGTATTTT.